This T cell receptor beta chain comes out of a study of blood T cell repertoires in COVID-19. TCRdb's copy holds only in-frame clones and misses some; the assay was immunoSEQ multiplex PCR. Here the sample spans about 140,000 clones, approximately 80% being singletons. This CDR3 has 17 amino acids. Trimming at V came to 6 bases and at J to 4 bases, leaving 12 bases not matched to a gene. Germline assignment: CDR1 LNHDA and CDR2 SQIVND (reference sequence). Sample: peripheral blood. This TCR came from a woman aged 55-70 years with acute or convalescent COVID-19. V and J are TRBV19 and TRBJ2-1, with 10 positions matching TRBD2. CDR3 protein: CASRRGRATSGYNEQFF. The CDR3 nucleotides are TGTGCCAGTAGGCGGGGGAGGGCGACTAGCGGGTACAATGAGCAGTTCTTC.